Below, 15 T cell receptor beta chains from the same sample are listed, as sequenced in a study of CD8+ T cells in alopecia areata. Described treatment: oral pan-JAK inhibitor, 5-10 mg twice daily. Investigators isolated RNA and reverse transcribed it into cDNA to act as the sequencing template. Produced via immunoSEQ multiplex PCR; TCRdb's table is partial and in-frame only. The sample yields about 210,000 clones, roughly 40% seen once. The sequences come from CD4+ T cells sorted from blood, collected at approximately week 36, from a patient treated with tofacitinib. These receptor sequences come from a human donor with alopecia areata.

The chain has TRBV7-9 and TRBJ2-7; TRBD1 matches 10 bases. The CDR3 covers 16 residues. The V gene end was trimmed by 5 bases and the J gene end by 5 bases; junction bases not matched to a gene: 12. Germline-derived CDR1 and CDR2 are SEHNR and FQNEAQ (reference sequence). The CDR3 loop is CASSPTVRDRGHEQYF. CDR3 sequence (DNA): TGTGCCAGCAGCCCAACAGTCCGGGACAGGGGCCACGAGCAGTACTTC.

This chain joins TRBV2 and TRBJ1-5; D uncertain. V was clipped by 4 bases and J by 6 bases, with 13 bases between them. Germline V gene sequence: CDR1 SNHLY, CDR2 FYNNEI. The CDR3 runs 14 residues. The CDR3 here is CASSVRQIGQPQHF. CDR3 nucleotide sequence: TGTGCCAGCAGTGTGAGGCAGATCGGTCAGCCCCAGCATTTT.

The rearrangement joins TRBV7-2 to TRBJ2-7; tentative D call: TRBD2 (5 bases). The CDR3 extends over 15 amino acids. Trimming cost V 3 bases and J 0 bases, with 12 bases left between them. The germline V gene encodes CDR1 SGHTA and CDR2 FQGNSA. The CDR3 DNA follows: TGTGCCAGCAGCTTTGACTACCGGGACTCCTACGAGCAGTACTTC. Translated, it gives CASSFDYRDSYEQYF.

This clone was detected only a few times. This chain joins TRBV11-1 and TRBJ2-2; maybe TRBD1 (6 bases). Germline V gives CDR1 SGHAT, CDR2 FQDESV (reference sequence). The CDR3 contains 15 residues. Trimming removed 8 bases at V and 3 bases at J, with 16 bases between. CDR3 DNA: TGTGCCAGCGAGACCGGGGCAGGGGACACCGGGGAGCTGTTTTTT. Translating gives CASETGAGDTGELFF.

This clone was observed a handful of times. The chain uses TRBV5-4 and TRBJ2-1; possible D gene TRBD2, 6 bases. There are 14 residues in the CDR3. Trimming took 0 bases from V and 9 from J, leaving 13 bases between them. CDR1 and CDR2 (germline): SGHNT, YYREEE (reference sequence). The CDR3 loop is CASSLGLVASEQFF. The CDR3 DNA sequence: TGTGCCAGCAGCTTGGGACTAGTGGCTAGTGAGCAGTTCTTC.

This clone was observed a few times. Here the CDR3 DNA reads TGTGCCAGCAGTGAATCGAACACAGATACGCAGTATTTT. It is translated as CASSESNTDTQYF. The chain has TRBV2 and TRBJ2-3, with D unclear. CDR3 length equals 13 residues. Per the germline V gene, CDR1 is SNHLY and CDR2 is FYNNEI. The V end was cut by 2 bases, the J end by 2 bases, with 5 bases between.

The V call is TRBV5-4, the J call TRBJ2-1; D is possibly TRBD2 (5 bases). Germline loops: CDR1 SGHNT, CDR2 YYREEE (reference sequence). The length of the CDR3 is 13 residues. The V end lost 3 bases, the J end lost 6 bases, and 10 bases lay between the germline ends. CDR3 nucleotides: TGTGCCAGCAGCTGGAAAGGGAGCAATGAGCAGTTCTTC. It specifies CASSWKGSNEQFF.

CDR3 nucleotides: TGTGCCAGCAGCCGGGCCGGGACAGGGCTTAGAAACATTCAGTACTTC. Protein sequence: CASSRAGTGLRNIQYF. The chain combines TRBV7-2 with TRBJ2-4; 9 positions agree with TRBD1. CDR3 size: 16 residues. V was clipped by 5 bases and J by 6 bases; unmatched bases: 11. Germline CDR1 and CDR2: SGHTA and FQGNSA.

The chain combines TRBV30 with TRBJ2-7, with D unresolved. The CDR3 sequence is 12 residues long. Trimming took 7 bases from V and 3 from J, leaving 13 bases between them. Germline CDR1 is GTSNPN and CDR2 is SVGIG (reference sequence). CDR3 sequence: CAFAAPGYEQYF. CDR3 bases: TGTGCCTTCGCGGCCCCGGGCTACGAGCAGTACTTC. The whole variable domain, filled in from reference TRBV30 and TRBJ2-7, reads SQTIHQWPATLVQPVGSPLSLECTVEGTSNPNLYWYRQAAGRGLQLLFYSVGIGQISSEVPQNLSASRPQDRQFILSSKKLLLSDSGFYLCAFAAPGYEQYFGPGTRLTVT.

V and J are TRBV30 and TRBJ2-3; D unresolved. The germline CDR1 and CDR2 sequences are GTSNPN and SVGIG (reference sequence). Trimming took off 2 bases at V and 0 bases at J, with 12 bases between the two ends. This CDR3 has 15 residues. The CDR3 DNA follows: TGTGCCTGGAGTAGGAAGGACCGAAGCACAGATACGCAGTATTTT. Its translation is CAWSRKDRSTDTQYF.

This clone was seen a single time. CDR3 loop: CASSESNKWETQYF. The CDR3 DNA reads TGTGCCAGCAGTGAATCCAACAAATGGGAGACCCAGTACTTC. The chain couples TRBV25-1 to TRBJ2-5; no reliable D call. CDR3 length equals 14 residues. Germline assignment: CDR1 MGHDK and CDR2 SYGVNS. Trimming took off 1 base at V and 5 bases at J, with 11 bases between the two ends. Full variable domain (missing parts from reference TRBV25-1 and TRBJ2-5): EADIYQTPRYLVIGTGKKITLECSQTMGHDKMYWYQQDPGMELHLIHYSYGVNSTEKGDLSSESTVSRIRTEHFPLTLESARPSHTSQYLCASSESNKWETQYFGPGTRLLVL.

The V gene is TRBV4-1, the J gene TRBJ2-7; D may be TRBD1 (6 bases). Trimming took 0 bases from V and 2 from J, leaving 11 bases between them. The V gene's germline CDR1 is MGHRA and CDR2 YSYEKL. This CDR3 is 15 amino acids long. The CDR3 coding sequence is TGCGCCAGCAGCCAAGAGGGAACAGGGCCCTACGAGCAGTACTTC. Encoded protein: CASSQEGTGPYEQYF.

This clone was detected only a few times. The chain joins TRBV27 to TRBJ1-5; D gene uncertain. The CDR3 loop spans 13 amino acids. V shed 0 bases and J shed 3 bases, with 3 bases lying between them. Per germline, CDR1 MNHEY and CDR2 SMNVEV (reference sequence). The CDR3 loop is CASSLSYNQPQHF. The CDR3 nucleotides are TGTGCCAGCAGTTTATCCTACAATCAGCCCCAGCATTTT.

The chain links TRBV6-5 to TRBJ1-1; the D gene is possibly TRBD1 (6 bases). V was clipped by 6 bases and J by 5 bases, with 10 bases between them. The CDR3 has 12 amino acids. CDR1 is MNHEY and CDR2 is SVGAGI in the germline V gene. The CDR3 sequence is CASRQGRTEAFF. The CDR3 DNA reads as TGTGCCAGCAGACAGGGAAGGACTGAAGCTTTCTTT.

The DNA for the CDR3 is TGTGCCAGCAGTCGTACTTACGAGCAGTACTTC. It is translated as CASSRTYEQYF. The chain recombines TRBV2 with TRBJ2-7, with no clear D. Trimming shortened V by 5 bases and J by 4 bases, and 6 bases separated the two germline ends. Germline assignment: CDR1 SNHLY and CDR2 FYNNEI. The CDR3 spans 11 residues.